This T cell receptor (beta chain) derives from a study of blood T cells in healthy people across ages. Trimming cost V 3 bases and J 4 bases, with 10 bases left between them. The CDR3 contains 13 residues. The V gene's germline CDR1 is SGHDT and CDR2 YYEEEE. Alongside a J-beta primer mix, a sample-barcoded 5' primer served in a second PCR lasting about 7 to 12 cycles. The template-switch adaptor was a 5' adaptor with 12 random nucleotides. It tagged each cDNA molecule. TCRdb analysed the 5' RACE reads with MiXCR anew, one entry per CDR3 protein. The table lists fewer than 1,000,000 distinct CDR3 sequences, 40% to 50% of them singletons. All donors came from Russia, were Caucasian and healthy, and spanned ages roughly 6 to 95.

The gene calls are TRBV5-6 and TRBJ1-1; the D is unclear. The receptor's source is a man in his 60s in good health. Sequenced: blood. Written as DNA, the CDR3 is TGTGCCAGCAGCTATATGGTGGGCACTGAAGCTTTCTTT. Its translation: CASSYMVGTEAFF.